This TCR beta chain originates from a study of response to subunit inactivated influenza vaccine. Each CDR3 protein gets one entry after TCRdb re-called the RT-PCR reads with MiXCR. The data show approximately 500,000 distinct CDR3 sequences, 20% to 25% seen once. The junction had 10 bases not matched to a gene; V was cut back by 4 bases and J by 8 bases. There are 15 residues in the CDR3. Germline V lookup: CDR1 SGHNT, CDR2 YYREEE (reference sequence). These sequences were also reported in another study, on T cells expressing NK-cell markers. In that study: 5'RACE template switching built TCR beta cDNA with unique molecular identifiers.

This sequence originates from a man between 50 and 59 years old who received an inactivated influenza vaccine. The sequencing used CD4+ T cells sorted from PBMCs, collected 11 to 12 days after vaccination. The gene calls are TRBV5-4 and TRBJ1-4; 8 positions match TRBD1. In DNA form, the CDR3 reads TGTGCCAGCAGCGAGAGACAGGGGTTGAAGGAAAAACTGTTTTTT. Protein: CASSERQGLKEKLFF.